Listed here is a single TCR beta chain. The sample belongs to a study of blood T cell repertoires in COVID-19. Looking at the study overall: The United States, Italy and Spain supplied acute and convalescent COVID-19 samples. T cells, B-cell-depleted T cells, or PBMCs provided the cDNA or gDNA that served as material.

Original processing methods: It was from reference gene primer amplification that nucleated cell counts were estimated. Libraries were prepared by immunoSEQ multiplex PCR; TCRdb keeps only in-frame clonotypes and omits some of them. From that table come the V and J calls and clone size; the DNA was used to work out D and trimming. Among around 700,000 clones, 75% to 90% were seen once, and the ten largest hold about 0.24%. V gave up 0 bases and J gave up 3 bases; unmatched junction bases: 4. The CDR3 spans 15 residues. Germline V CDR1 and CDR2: SGHNT, YENEEA. The J gene is TRBJ2-7, the V gene TRBV11-3; TRBD2 matches 8 bases. The sample was peripheral blood. This clonotype was sampled from a woman aged 18 to 35 with acute or convalescent COVID-19. DNA for the CDR3: TGTGCCAGCAGCTTAGACGGCGGGAGGAACTACGAGCAGTACTTC. This encodes CASSLDGGRNYEQYF.